This T cell receptor beta chain was retrieved from a study of cytomegalovirus exposure and HLA in healthy donors. This clone was observed a handful of times. Researchers ran the PCR with 60 Vbeta and 13 Jbeta primers. Sequencing was performed with immunoSEQ multiplex PCR; in TCRdb, only in-frame clones are kept and a portion is missing. In the table there are 85,000 to 100,000 clones, around 80% of which are singletons. The sample comprised PBMCs. This TCR was sampled from an older woman in good health and CMV-seronegative.

The CDR3 protein is CASSFAGQGTYGYTF. As DNA, the CDR3 is TGTGCCAGCAGTTTCGCGGGACAGGGAACATATGGCTACACCTTC. The V and J genes are TRBV6-5 and TRBJ1-2; 9 bases agree with TRBD1. The CDR3 has 15 residues. CDR1 MNHEY and CDR2 SVGAGI come from the germline V gene. Germline trimming cut 4 bases from V and 5 bases from J; bases unmatched to any gene: 8.